Below, 2 T cell receptor beta chains from the same sample are listed, as sequenced in a study of spatial heterogeneity in lung cancer. The study's findings and limits: The study found that expanded intratumoral alpha and beta TCR counts tracked tumor mutation counts.

Each CDR3 protein is one row after TCRdb ran MiXCR on the 5' RACE reads. The table lists about 23,000 distinct CDR3 sequences, about 4.4% of them singletons, with 9.9% in the top ten. Stated time point: sample taken at primary tumor resection. These receptors have no identified antigens. This specimen was lung tumor tissue, taken at surgery. These receptors all come from a male donor with early-stage non-small cell lung cancer.

This clonotype was counted at least ten times. CDR3 region: CASSLTRKQANYGYTF. The CDR3 DNA is TGTGCCAGCAGCTTAACTAGGAAGCAGGCCAACTATGGCTACACCTTC. The rearrangement uses TRBV7-9 and TRBJ1-2; no clear D gene. Germline CDR1 is SEHNR and CDR2 is FQNEAQ (reference sequence). V was cut by 2 bases and J by 2 bases, with 15 bases left in between. The CDR3 loop spans 16 amino acids.

This clonotype was seen at least ten times. The chain uses TRBV7-2 and TRBJ2-3; tentatively, D is TRBD1 (5 bases). Germline V lookup: CDR1 SGHTA, CDR2 FQGNSA. The CDR3 length is 14 residues. V was shortened by 8 bases and J by 3 bases, with 15 bases between the two germline ends. The CDR3 loop is CASRKGGATDTQYF. In DNA form, the CDR3 reads TGTGCCAGCCGGAAAGGTGGGGCAACAGATACGCAGTATTTT.